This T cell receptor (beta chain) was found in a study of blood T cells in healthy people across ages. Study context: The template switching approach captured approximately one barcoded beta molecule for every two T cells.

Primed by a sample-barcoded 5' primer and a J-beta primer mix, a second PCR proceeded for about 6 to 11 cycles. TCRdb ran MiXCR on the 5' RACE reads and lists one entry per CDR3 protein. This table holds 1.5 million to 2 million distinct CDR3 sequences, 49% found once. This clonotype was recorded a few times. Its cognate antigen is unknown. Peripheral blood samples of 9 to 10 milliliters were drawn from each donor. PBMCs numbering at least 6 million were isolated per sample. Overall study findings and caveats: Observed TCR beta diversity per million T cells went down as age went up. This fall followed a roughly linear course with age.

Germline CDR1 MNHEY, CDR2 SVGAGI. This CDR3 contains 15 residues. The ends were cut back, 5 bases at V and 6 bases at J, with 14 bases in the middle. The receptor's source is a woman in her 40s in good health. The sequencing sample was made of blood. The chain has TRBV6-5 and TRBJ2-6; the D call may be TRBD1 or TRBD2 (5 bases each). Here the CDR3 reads CASSPEGSLANVLTF. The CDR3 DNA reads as TGTGCCAGCAGTCCCGAGGGGTCTCTGGCCAACGTCCTGACTTTC.